The 18 T cell receptor beta chains given below trace back to one sample, sequenced in a study of control samples from healthy donors and cancer patients. TCRdb keeps only in-frame clones here, not all; method: immunoSEQ multiplex PCR. Among roughly 86,000 clones, about nine tenths were seen once, and the ten largest hold approximately 15%. Material for sequencing was blood. The receptor set was obtained from a young man in good health.

This sequence joins TRBV7-2 and TRBJ2-2; 9 nucleotides align to TRBD2. The CDR3 runs to 16 residues. Germline V lookup: CDR1 SGHTA, CDR2 FQGNSA. The V gene end was trimmed by 2 bases and the J gene end by 5 bases; junction bases not matched to a gene: 6. The DNA for the CDR3 is TGTGCCAGCAGCTTATTTAGCGGGAGCGCGACCGGGGAGCTGTTTTTT. This gives the protein CASSLFSGSATGELFF.

There are a few counts of this clone. This chain links TRBV7-9 with TRBJ2-5; 10 bases line up with TRBD1. CDR3 length equals 14 residues. CDR1 SEHNR and CDR2 FQNEAQ come from the germline V gene (reference sequence). J gave up 4 bases and V 5 bases, and 4 bases lay outside the gene matches. CDR3 amino acids: CASSTRTGGETQYF. The CDR3 DNA reads as TGTGCCAGCAGCACGCGGACAGGGGGAGAGACCCAGTACTTC. The variable domain in full, completed from reference TRBV7-9 and TRBJ2-5, reads DTGVSQNPRHKITKRGQNVTFRCDPISEHNRLYWYRQTLGQGPEFLTYFQNEAQLEKSRLLSDRFSAERPKGSFSTLEIQRTEQGDSAMYLCASSTRTGGETQYFGPGTRLLVL.

The chain is built from TRBV3-1 (or the pseudogene TRBV3-2) and TRBJ2-5; 11 bases are a match to TRBD2. The V gene's germline CDR1 is LGHDT and CDR2 YNNKEL (reference sequence). This CDR3 contains 16 residues. Unmatched junction bases numbered 7, after V lost 4 bases and J lost 3 bases. CDR3: CASSLSSGGVEETQYF. In DNA form, the CDR3 reads TGTGCCAGCAGCCTGAGTAGCGGGGGGGTAGAAGAGACCCAGTACTTC.

The gene calls are TRBV5-1 and TRBJ2-7; no definite D call. There are 14 residues in the CDR3. CDR1 is SGHRS and CDR2 is YFSETQ in the germline V gene. The V end was cut by 4 bases, the J end by 6 bases, with 17 bases between. The CDR3 here is CASSPSTSLGEQYF. The CDR3 DNA is TGCGCCAGCAGCCCAAGCACATCGCTCGGCGAGCAGTACTTC.

The chain carries TRBV7-8 and TRBJ2-1; D is possibly TRBD1 (5 bases). The V gene's germline CDR1 is SGHVS and CDR2 FQNEAQ. Trimming removed 3 bases from V and 10 bases from J, with 19 bases in between. This CDR3 spans 15 amino acids. CDR3 DNA sequence: TGTGCCAGCAGCTTTACAACAGGTCGGGCTGCGGAGCAGTTCTTC. Protein: CASSFTTGRAAEQFF.

The rearrangement uses TRBV7-3 and TRBJ2-1; 7 positions agree with TRBD2. Germline V gene sequence: CDR1 SGHTA, CDR2 FQGTGA. The V segment lost 0 bases and the J segment 0 bases; nucleotides outside the gene matches: 8. CDR3 size: 18 residues. DNA for the CDR3: TGTGCCAGCAGCTTAACCGGCCTAGCGGAGGGCTCCTACAATGAGCAGTTCTTC. Translation: CASSLTGLAEGSYNEQFF.

The V call is TRBV10-1, the J call TRBJ2-2, with D tentatively TRBD1 (6 bases). V was trimmed by 6 bases and J by 0 bases, leaving 8 bases between them. The germline V gene has CDR1 WNHNN and CDR2 SYGVQD (reference sequence). The CDR3 consists of 14 residues. In nucleotides, the CDR3 is TGCGCCAGCAGGGACAGTTCGAACACCGGGGAGCTGTTTTTT. This encodes CASRDSSNTGELFF.

This clone was recorded a few times. The chain links TRBV10-3 to TRBJ1-2, with D maybe TRBD1 (6 bases). The CDR3 is 16 amino acids. The V end lost 0 bases, the J end lost 5 bases, and 16 bases lay between the germline ends. Germline V lookup: CDR1 ENHRY, CDR2 SYGVKD. CDR3 amino acids: CAISESQQGSRYGYTF. The CDR3 DNA follows: TGTGCCATCAGTGAGTCACAACAGGGTTCTCGGTATGGCTACACCTTC.

The CDR3, as DNA: TGTGCCAGCATCGCCGACAGACAGGGAGGGATTATGGACATTCAGTACTTC. This encodes CASIADRQGGIMDIQYF. The chain joins TRBV21-1 to TRBJ2-4. TRBV21-1 is a recognized pseudogene. The CDR3 has 17 amino acids.

The rearrangement uses TRBV11-1 and TRBJ2-2; TRBD1 aligns across 9 bases. The CDR3 has 15 residues. J lost 6 bases, V lost 4 bases, and 6 bases had no gene match. The germline V gene has CDR1 SGHAT and CDR2 FQDESV (reference sequence). The CDR3 bases are TGTGCCAGCAGCTCGACCACAGGGGGCCCCGGGGAGCTGTTTTTT. Translated: CASSSTTGGPGELFF.

This chain uses TRBV29-1 with TRBJ1-1, with D tentatively TRBD1 (5 bases). V lost 3 bases to trimming and J lost 5 bases, with 13 bases between them. The CDR3 covers 13 residues. CDR1 and CDR2 (germline): SQVTM, ANQGSEA. In nucleotides, the CDR3 is TGCAGCGTTGATCGAGGGACGAGGACTGAAGCTTTCTTT. This codes for CSVDRGTRTEAFF.

The chain is built from TRBV7-9 and TRBJ2-1; D could derive from TRBD1 or TRBD2 (5 bases each). The CDR3 is made up of 16 amino acids. Germline V CDR1 and CDR2: SEHNR, FQNEAQ (reference sequence). V was clipped by 5 bases and J by 4 bases, with 18 bases between them. The CDR3 sequence is CASSAGSGHGYNEQFF. CDR3 DNA sequence: TGTGCCAGCAGCGCAGGTTCGGGGCATGGATACAATGAGCAGTTCTTC.

The V call is TRBV7-9, the J call TRBJ2-1; D possibly corresponds to TRBD2 (5 bases). The CDR3 runs to 12 residues. In germline, CDR1 is SEHNR, CDR2 FQNEAQ (reference sequence). Trimming took 10 bases from V and 4 from J, leaving 11 bases between them. CDR3 coding DNA: TGTGCCACCGGGCGAGGGTACAATGAGCAGTTCTTC. Protein product: CATGRGYNEQFF.

The V and J genes are TRBV27 and TRBJ2-7; the match to TRBD1 covers 9 bases. The germline V gene has CDR1 MNHEY and CDR2 SMNVEV (reference sequence). J gave up 6 bases and V 5 bases, and 11 bases lay outside the gene matches. The CDR3 contains 15 residues. CDR3: CASSKHRDRDGEQYF. In DNA, the CDR3 is TGTGCCAGCAGTAAACACCGGGACAGGGATGGCGAGCAGTACTTC.

The chain links TRBV10-1 to TRBJ2-3, with TRBD2 matching 10 bases. With V trimmed by 3 bases and J by 0 bases, 3 bases remained unmatched. This CDR3 has 16 residues. Germline V CDR1 and CDR2: WNHNN, SYGVQD (reference sequence). The CDR3 DNA is TGCGCCAGCAGTGACCGGGGACTAGCGAGCACAGATACGCAGTATTTT. Residues: CASSDRGLASTDTQYF.

The J gene is TRBJ1-2, the V gene TRBV19; 10 positions agree with TRBD1. The length of the CDR3 is 18 residues. Germline CDR1 and CDR2: LNHDA and SQIVND (reference sequence). V lost 7 bases to trimming and J lost 0 bases; unmatched junction nucleotides: 14. In DNA, the CDR3 is TGTGCCAGTACCGACCTCGGACAGGGGGGAGTCTCTAACTATGGCTACACCTTC. Translating gives CASTDLGQGGVSNYGYTF.

V usage is TRBV21-1 and J usage is TRBJ2-1; TRBD2 is taken as the D call from the table, unchecked against the DNA. TRBV21-1 is a pseudogene locus. The CDR3 covers 16 residues. The CDR3 nucleotides are TGTGCCAGCAGCATCAATTACGGGAGCTCCTACAATGAGCAGTTCTTC. Translated, it gives CASSINYGSSYNEQFF.

This chain connects TRBV4-1 to TRBJ2-3, with 7 nucleotides matching TRBD2. The CDR3 is 16 residues long. Germline V gives CDR1 MGHRA, CDR2 YSYEKL. The V segment lost 3 bases and the J segment 6 bases; nucleotides outside the gene matches: 12. CDR3 DNA sequence: TGCGCCAGCAGCCAGACGGCCTCGGGGGGATCGGATACGCAGTATTTT. Its protein product is CASSQTASGGSDTQYF.